The text below deals with one TCR beta chain. As yet, its antigen is unknown. There are 13 residues in the CDR3. Germline V CDR1 and CDR2: SGDLS, YYNGEE. V was shortened by 4 bases and J by 8 bases, with 15 bases between the two germline ends. This sample stems from a study of vaccination and CD4 T cells after COVID-19. As for the study in general: Convalescent donors totaled six males and four females, including two who were Hispanic. Post-COVID sampling occurred a median about 100 days after diagnosis (range 35 to 161).

The treatment denotes: approximately nine-day PBMC culture with coronavirus spike peptide pools or control peptides (ViraFEST assay). Prior to the COVID-19 pandemic (2011-2018), the unexposed donor's CD4+ T cells were collected. The Oncomine TCR Beta short-read assay sequenced DNA from cultured CD4+ T cells. TCRdb ran MiXCR on the PCR reads and lists one entry per CDR3 protein. The sample records 5,000 or so distinct CDR3 sequences, about 28% being singletons. The chain joins TRBV9 to TRBJ1-1, with TRBD1 as a possible D gene (6 bases). Material: CD4+ T cells from blood, cultured in vitro. The receptor's source is a human donor in good health. The CDR3 DNA reads as TGTGCCAGCAGCCTCTGGGAACAGGGAGAAGCTTTCTTT. Its translation: CASSLWEQGEAFF.